This TCR beta chain was captured by sequencing in a study of T cell changes during pregnancy in multiple sclerosis. The CDR3 is 14 amino acids. CDR1 MNHEY and CDR2 SVGAGI come from the germline V gene. V lost 7 bases and J 1 base, leaving 10 bases between the germline ends. Sequencing used immunoSEQ multiplex PCR; TCRdb keeps in-frame clones, though not all of them. The repertoire holds some 87,000 clones, approximately 92% seen once, with around 2.5% in the top ten. The sequencing here drew on peripheral blood, taken in the first trimester of pregnancy. The chain employs TRBV6-5 and TRBJ2-2, with D perhaps TRBD2 (5 bases). The TCR comes from a female donor with multiple sclerosis, enrolled in a pregnancy study. The CDR3 DNA follows: TGTGCCAGCAAACCGGGGTTGAACACCGGGGAGCTGTTTTTT. This codes for CASKPGLNTGELFF.